This T cell receptor (beta chain) is from a study of blood T cell repertoires in COVID-19. TCRdb's table, derived via immunoSEQ multiplex PCR, lists solely in-frame clones and lacks some. The sample has roughly 230,000 clones, 80% to 85% seen once; the top ten hold around 25%. Between the trimmed V and J ends, which lost 3 bases and 2 bases, there was a span of 10 bases. Germline V CDR1 and CDR2: SGHDN, FVKESK. This CDR3 has 14 amino acids. This clonotype was sampled from a man aged 40-49 years with acute or convalescent COVID-19. The sample consisted of peripheral blood. The chain uses TRBV14 and TRBJ1-2; D is uncertain. The CDR3 DNA sequence: TGTGCCAGCAGCCATCTTAACGAGAACTATGGCTACACCTTC. This codes for CASSHLNENYGYTF.